This TCR beta chain was captured by sequencing in a study of graft-versus-host responses after intestinal transplantation. Findings and caveats of the study: Maximum circulating GvH clone levels tracked with early post-transplant HvG decreases. Present in recipient marrow, GvH clones included some that appeared first in ileum or blood. Graft-donor T cell macrochimerism coincided with high graft-versus-host to host-versus-graft clonal ratios in allografts.

The CDR3 loop spans 13 amino acids. Between the trimmed V and J ends, which lost 6 bases and 2 bases, there was a span of 9 bases. CDR1 MNHEY and CDR2 SMNVEV come from the germline V gene (reference sequence). This clone showed up just once. The antigen is unknown. Measured with immunoSEQ multiplex PCR; TCRdb has only the in-frame clones, and not every one. The table lists around 31,000 clones, just under 85% of them singletons. The input for sequencing was unstimulated CD8+ T cells sorted from spleen or lymph node cells, taken before intestinal transplant. The TCR was taken from a human donor who received an intestinal transplant. The chain employs TRBV27 and TRBJ2-3; possibly TRBD2 for D (5 bases). CDR3: CASSGINTDTQYF. CDR3 DNA: TGTGCCAGCAGCGGGATTAACACAGATACGCAGTATTTT.